This T cell receptor beta chain comes out of a study of CD8+ T cells in alopecia areata. Study-level background: Tofacitinib administration to treated patients was oral, at 5 to 10 mg twice daily. Dosing with tofacitinib proceeded for 6 to 18 months, followed by 6 months off drug. Overall study results and limits: Mice showed clearer TCR sharing than patients did, a gap that was possibly HLA-related. Researchers report lesional scalp, most notably alopecia totalis/universalis, outstripped normal scalp in clonality.

This clone occurred a few times. Antigen unknown. RNA was isolated and reverse transcribed to cDNA, the sequencing template. Profiled with immunoSEQ multiplex PCR; TCRdb holds only in-frame clones, not every one. This table has about 97,000 clones, around 45% appearing once. The source is a human donor with alopecia areata. Sample: CD4+ T cells sorted from blood.

The CDR3 region has the DNA TGTGCCAGCAGCTTCCAGGATGAAAAACTGTTTTTT. Amino acids: CASSFQDEKLFF. This chain links TRBV7-9 with TRBJ1-4, with unresolved D. The germline V and J ends were trimmed by 3 bases and 6 bases, with 5 bases remaining between them. From germline, CDR1 is SEHNR and CDR2 FQNEAQ (reference sequence). The length of the CDR3 is 12 residues.